The 9 T cell receptor beta chains given below trace back to one sample, sequenced in a study of cytomegalovirus exposure and HLA in healthy donors listed by TCRdb under 2017. The library was built by means of the immunoSEQ multiplex PCR assay. The multiplex PCR relied on a mix of 60 forward primers for TCR Vbeta segments and 13 reverse primers for TCR Jbeta segments. TCRdb holds this immuneACCESS table with in-frame rearrangements only. Some clones are missing; in checked studies, unresolved V genes explain under half, and the rest has no known cause. This sample's table contains roughly 220,000 clones. The ten biggest clones cover around 1.1% of the sample. Sequenced: PBMCs. All receptors derive from a girl aged 2 to 10 in good health and CMV-seropositive.

The chain uses TRBV29-1 and TRBJ2-5; tentatively, D is TRBD2 (6 bases). The DNA end is more similar to TRBJ2-7, so the J call may be wrong. Germline-derived CDR1 and CDR2 are SQVTM and ANQGSEA. The CDR3 extends over 14 amino acids. CDR3 amino acids: CSVSSGRSSYEQYF. CDR3 bases: TGCAGCGTTAGCTCAGGGAGGTCCTCCTACGAGCAGTACTTC.

The rearrangement joins TRBV6-6 to TRBJ1-2, with 7 bases lining up with TRBD1. The length of the CDR3 is 15 residues. Germline V CDR1 and CDR2: MNHNY, SVGAGI (reference sequence). J lost 4 bases, V lost 2 bases, and 7 bases had no gene match. The chain's CDR3 is CASSYQTGIGYGYTF. CDR3 coding DNA: TGTGCCAGCAGTTACCAGACAGGGATTGGCTATGGCTACACCTTC.

This rearrangement joins TRBV28 to TRBJ2-3; possibly TRBD2 for D (6 bases). The CDR3 loop spans 17 amino acids. Trimming took off 5 bases at V and 8 bases at J, with 26 bases between the two ends. Germline loops: CDR1 MDHEN, CDR2 SYDVKM. CDR3: CASSDSWGGMSLATQYF. The CDR3, as DNA: TGTGCCAGCAGTGACTCTTGGGGCGGGATGTCCTTAGCTACGCAGTATTTT.

The chain employs TRBV28 and TRBJ1-1; TRBD1 agrees at 12 bases. The CDR3 has 16 amino acids. J gave up 5 bases and V 6 bases, and 10 bases lay outside the gene matches. Per germline, CDR1 MDHEN and CDR2 SYDVKM. CDR3 sequence (DNA): TGTGCCAGCAGGGGACAGGGGGCGCTCCTGGGAACTGAAGCTTTCTTT. This translates into CASRGQGALLGTEAFF. Based on the CDR3 plus reference TRBV28 and TRBJ1-1, the full variable domain is DVKVTQSSRYLVKRTGEKVFLECVQDMDHENMFWYRQDPGLGLRLIYFSYDVKMKEKGDIPEGYSVSREKKERFSLILESASTNQTSMYLCASRGQGALLGTEAFFGQGTRLTVV.

This rearrangement joins TRBV13 to TRBJ2-3, with a possible D match to TRBD2 (6 bases). V shed 1 base and J shed 3 bases, with 8 bases lying between them. The CDR3 runs to 14 residues. The germline V gene encodes CDR1 PRHDT and CDR2 FYEKMQ (reference sequence). The chain's CDR3 is CASSLAGGTDTQYF. CDR3 DNA sequence: TGTGCCAGCAGCTTAGCTGGGGGGACAGATACGCAGTATTTT.

The chain joins TRBV29-1 to TRBJ1-1, with TRBD1 identical over 9 bases. The CDR3 is 13 residues long. From germline, CDR1 is SQVTM and CDR2 ANQGSEA. J gave up 0 bases and V 5 bases, and 1 base lay outside the gene matches. The CDR3 DNA follows: TGCAGCGTTAACAGGGGGCTGAACACTGAAGCTTTCTTT. This translates into CSVNRGLNTEAFF.

The CDR3 region is CASSPGTVSEQYF. As DNA, the CDR3 is TGCGCCAGCAGCCCCGGGACAGTCTCCGAGCAGTACTTC. The chain links TRBV10-1 to TRBJ2-7; TRBD1 matches at 7 bases. The CDR3 consists of 13 residues. The germline V gene has CDR1 WNHNN and CDR2 SYGVQD (reference sequence). V trimming: 6 bases; J trimming: 6 bases; junction bases outside the gene matches: 8.

The V gene is TRBV29-1, the J gene TRBJ2-1, with 9 bases matching TRBD1. This CDR3 has 11 residues. Trimming removed 4 bases from V and 15 bases from J; junction bases left unmatched: 7. The V gene's germline CDR1 is SQVTM and CDR2 ANQGSEA. CDR3 sequence reads: CSVGKQDRGFF. CDR3 sequence (DNA): TGCAGCGTTGGCAAGCAGGACAGGGGGTTCTTC.

The chain is built from TRBV13 and TRBJ1-2; a weak D match, TRBD1 (5 bases). Trimming took off 3 bases at V and 8 bases at J, with 19 bases between the two ends. The germline CDR1 and CDR2 sequences are PRHDT and FYEKMQ (reference sequence). CDR3 length: 15 residues. Written as DNA, the CDR3 is TGTGCCAGCAGCTTTGGTGCGGGGGGTGAGGGAGGCTACACCTTC. Translating gives CASSFGAGGEGGYTF. Filled out from reference TRBV13 and TRBJ1-2, the complete variable domain reads AAGVIQSPRHLIKEKRETATLKCYPIPRHDTVYWYQQGPGQDPQFLISFYEKMQSDKGSIPDRFSAQQFSDYHSELNMSSLELGDSALYFCASSFGAGGEGGYTFGSGTRLTVV.